These T cell receptor beta chains were read from a single sample in a study of early T cells in non-severe SARS-CoV-2 infection. TCRdb reanalysed the 5' RACE reads using MiXCR and keeps one entry per CDR3 protein. Of approximately 26,000 distinct CDR3 sequences listed, roughly 5.4% are singletons. Sequences were obtained from whole blood. The receptors come from an adult who was a healthcare worker with PCR-confirmed SARS-CoV-2 infection or an uninfected control (not recorded which). Each CDR3 is given without its conserved first and last residue. Fields, in order: J gene, D gene, V gene, CDR3 protein. A D gene is named only where the DNA matches it firmly.

>TRBJ2-7|-|TRBV12-3/TRBV12-4
ASGKIDEQY
>TRBJ1-2|-|TRBV28
ASSLLRANGYT
>TRBJ1-2|-|TRBV7-9
ASSPALGGYT
>TRBJ2-1|-|TRBV15
ATSSDGDNEQF
>TRBJ2-2|-|TRBV11-2
AYNNLTGELF
>TRBJ2-1|-|TRBV27
ASSYGGEGYEQF
>TRBJ2-1|TRBD2|TRBV19
ASNPSTGTSAYNEQF
>TRBJ2-6|-|TRBV10-1
ASSRGQLGANVLT
>TRBJ2-7|TRBD2|TRBV29-1
SVEGEREGPYEQY
>TRBJ1-2|-|TRBV9
ASSVSREGAGNYGYT
>TRBJ2-5|-|TRBV12-3/TRBV12-4
ASSRDVGQETQY
>TRBJ2-1|-|TRBV29-1
SVSAREQF
>TRBJ2-7|TRBD2|TRBV29-1
SVVASGNLYEQY
>TRBJ1-2|-|TRBV28
ASGRIYGYT
>TRBJ2-1|-|TRBV7-6
ASSPAPGYPDNEQF
>TRBJ1-1|-|TRBV5-1
ASSLETAPNTEAF
>TRBJ2-1|TRBD2|TRBV24-1
ATSGGLAGPYNEQF
>TRBJ2-6|-|TRBV10-2
ASTPPGSNVLT
>TRBJ1-6|TRBD1|TRBV6-6
ASSYSPGQGGSPLH
>TRBJ1-1|-|TRBV11-2
ASSPPPGIEAF
>TRBJ2-2|TRBD2|TRBV6-5
ASSSGLAVNTGELF
>TRBJ2-2|-|TRBV6-5
ASSGTPGGELF
>TRBJ2-5|TRBD2|TRBV5-1
ASSFGLAGVVQETQY
>TRBJ2-1|-|TRBV11-2
ASSLEYLAHEQF